These 24 T cell receptor beta chains were all obtained from the same sample, sequenced in a study of T cell responses to AZD1222 COVID-19 vaccine. The data were produced by immunoSEQ multiplex PCR, yet TCRdb's version contains in-frame clones alone and is incomplete. The sample carries under 150,000 clones, about 90% recorded once. Sequenced material: peripheral blood, taken 28 days after the second AZD1222 dose. The receptor set was obtained from an adult who received the AZD1222 COVID-19 vaccine.

The rearrangement uses TRBV6-5 and TRBJ1-2; D ambiguous. V was clipped by 6 bases and J by 0 bases, with 14 bases between them. CDR1 and CDR2 (germline): MNHEY, SVGAGI. CDR3 length equals 15 residues. CDR3 sequence: CASSLRRTTNYGYTF. For the CDR3, the DNA is TGTGCCAGCAGCCTAAGGAGAACTACTAACTATGGCTACACCTTC.

The V gene is TRBV18, the J gene TRBJ2-4, with TRBD1 as a possible D gene (5 bases). The CDR3 has 15 residues. V lost 4 bases, J lost 0 bases, and 10 bases lay in between. The germline V gene encodes CDR1 KGHSH and CDR2 LQKENI. The CDR3, as DNA: TGTGCCAGCTCACTAACAGGCGTAGCCAAAAACATTCAGTACTTC. Protein product: CASSLTGVAKNIQYF.

This chain uses TRBV4-1 with TRBJ1-1; D is ambiguous. The germline V gene has CDR1 MGHRA and CDR2 YSYEKL. The CDR3 covers 14 residues. The V gene lost 6 bases and the J gene lost 4 bases, with 15 bases spanning the gap. In DNA, the CDR3 is TGCGCCAGCAGTCGGGCCGCGTCAGGCACTGAAGCTTTCTTT. It is translated as CASSRAASGTEAFF.

The chain employs TRBV28 and TRBJ2-1; TRBD2 might be the D (5 bases). The ends were cut back, 1 base at V and 0 bases at J, with 13 bases in the middle. The CDR3 consists of 17 residues. The germline CDR1 and CDR2 sequences are MDHEN and SYDVKM. The DNA for the CDR3 is TGTGCCAGCAGTTTATACGCTGCGGGTCGCTCCTACAATGAGCAGTTCTTC. As protein: CASSLYAAGRSYNEQFF.

V gene TRBV9 combines with J gene TRBJ2-5; 8 bases agree with TRBD1. The CDR3 length is 15 residues. Losses at the gene ends were 3 bases for V and 7 bases for J; bases not matched to a gene: 11. Germline V gives CDR1 SGDLS, CDR2 YYNGEE. CDR3: CASSAAGGAVGTQYF. Here the CDR3 DNA reads TGTGCCAGCAGCGCGGCAGGGGGCGCGGTAGGGACCCAGTACTTC.

The chain is built from TRBV4-3 and TRBJ1-6, with 10 nucleotides matching TRBD1. The V segment lost 5 bases and the J segment 10 bases; nucleotides outside the gene matches: 5. Germline V gene lookup returns CDR1 LGHNA and CDR2 YSLEER. This CDR3 has 14 residues. Here the CDR3 reads CASSYGTGDSPLHF. CDR3 bases: TGCGCCAGCAGCTACGGGACAGGGGACTCACCCCTCCACTTT.

The chain has TRBV10-3 and TRBJ1-5; TRBD1 might be the D (6 bases). CDR1 and CDR2 from the germline V gene are ENHRY and SYGVKD. This CDR3 has 15 residues. V was cut by 10 bases and J by 1 base, with 17 bases left in between. CDR3 in DNA: TGTGCCACGAGCCTCAGGGGCCGGAGCAATCAGCCCCAGCATTTT. Its translation: CATSLRGRSNQPQHF.

This clone was seen a handful of times. The rearrangement links TRBV7-2 to TRBJ2-1; 13 positions agree with TRBD2. Germline-derived CDR1 and CDR2 are SGHTA and FQGNSA. The CDR3 has 18 amino acids. J was trimmed by 7 bases and V by 5 bases; bases with no gene match: 14. DNA of the CDR3: TGTGCCAGCAGCCCCCGTGACTGGACTAGCGGGGGCCTGAATGAGCAGTTCTTC. As protein: CASSPRDWTSGGLNEQFF.

The V call is TRBV7-8, the J call TRBJ2-2; D is tentatively TRBD1 or TRBD2 (5 bases each). CDR3 length equals 16 residues. Trimming removed 5 bases at V and 0 bases at J, with 13 bases between. The germline CDR1 and CDR2 sequences are SGHVS and FQNEAQ. CDR3 coding DNA: TGTGCCAGCAGCCCGCCCGGGGCTACGAACACCGGGGAGCTGTTTTTT. The encoded protein is CASSPPGATNTGELFF.

The chain couples TRBV6-6 to TRBJ1-4; possible D gene TRBD1, 5 bases. Trimming cost V 5 bases and J 5 bases, with 15 bases left between them. Germline assignment: CDR1 MNHNY and CDR2 SVGAGI (reference sequence). The CDR3 contains 15 residues. The CDR3 reads CASSPNGGGNEKLFF. The CDR3 region has the DNA TGTGCCAGCAGTCCTAACGGGGGAGGGAATGAAAAACTGTTTTTT.

The CDR3: CATSRVGGTEAFF. The CDR3 DNA reads TGTGCCACCAGCAGAGTAGGGGGGACTGAAGCTTTCTTT. The chain combines TRBV15 with TRBJ1-1; a possible D gene is TRBD1 (6 bases). Germline CDR1 and CDR2: LNHNV and YYDKDF (reference sequence). Trimming left V 1 base short and J 5 bases short, with 8 bases between. The CDR3 length is 13 residues.

Notes on this clone: At one boundary the junction diverges from the germline segment, which might be a read error. V gene TRBV11-3 combines with J gene TRBJ1-5; D gene ambiguous. The germline V gene has CDR1 SGHNT and CDR2 YENEEA. The CDR3 covers 15 residues. The chain's CDR3 is CASSLSPRWAQPRHF. The CDR3 nucleotides are TGTGCCAGCAGCTTAAGCCCCCGGTGGGCTCAGCCCCGGCATTTT.

The rearrangement joins TRBV6-5 to TRBJ1-1, with TRBD1 identical over 7 bases. This CDR3 spans 14 amino acids. CDR1 and CDR2 (germline): MNHEY, SVGAGI. After removal of 6 bases from V and 4 bases from J, the junction contained 8 bases not matched to a gene. In DNA, the CDR3 is TGTGCCAGCAGCGAGACAGGGAAAGGCACTGAAGCTTTCTTT. Its protein is CASSETGKGTEAFF.

A single count supports this clone. The chain carries TRBV5-1 and TRBJ2-1, with 12 bases lining up with TRBD2. CDR1 is SGHRS, CDR2 YFSETQ, per germline. V was clipped by 1 base and J by 4 bases; unmatched bases: 3. The length of the CDR3 is 16 residues. The CDR3, as DNA: TGCGCCAGCAGCTTGCGGACTAGCGGGGTATACAATGAGCAGTTCTTC. This codes for CASSLRTSGVYNEQFF.

The chain has TRBV6-2 or TRBV6-3 and TRBJ1-3; D is unresolved. Germline CDR1 and CDR2: MNHEY and SVGEGT. This CDR3 has 15 residues. Trimming shortened V by 4 bases and J by 4 bases, and 14 bases separated the two germline ends. CDR3 in DNA: TGTGCCAGCAGTTCGACTGCAGATACCGGAAACACCATATATTTT. Its translation: CASSSTADTGNTIYF.

V and J are TRBV3-1 (or the pseudogene TRBV3-2) and TRBJ2-5; D is perhaps TRBD1 (5 bases). Deletions cut 1 base from V and 5 bases from J, with 11 bases between. CDR1 is LGHDT, CDR2 YNNKEL, per germline (reference sequence). The CDR3 length is 14 residues. DNA of the CDR3: TGTGCCAGCAGCCAAGGGGCAGGGCGGGAGACCCAGTACTTC. This codes for CASSQGAGRETQYF.

The genes are TRBV29-1 and TRBJ2-3; 9 nucleotides line up with TRBD1. This CDR3 region has 18 residues. With V trimmed by 7 bases and J by 4 bases, 21 bases remained unmatched. Germline CDR1 SQVTM, CDR2 ANQGSEA. The CDR3 region has the DNA TGCAGCGCCGTGAGGAGGGATTATGGACAGGGGTTTTCAGATACGCAGTATTTT. As protein: CSAVRRDYGQGFSDTQYF.

The chain recombines TRBV6-5 with TRBJ1-3; D gene uncertain. V lost 4 bases and J lost 9, with 10 bases in between. Germline CDR1 is MNHEY and CDR2 is SVGAGI. The CDR3 contains 12 residues. CDR3 coding DNA: TGTGCCAGCAGTTCCATGGGCAGCACCATATATTTT. It is translated as CASSSMGSTIYF.

This chain uses TRBV27 with TRBJ1-5; D call uncertain. The germline CDR1 and CDR2 sequences are MNHEY and SMNVEV (reference sequence). CDR3 size: 14 residues. The ends were cut back, 3 bases at V and 6 bases at J, with 12 bases in the middle. CDR3 sequence (DNA): TGTGCCAGCAGTTTCAACAGTGGCGGTCAGCCCCAGCATTTT. Translated: CASSFNSGGQPQHF.

The chain joins TRBV9 to TRBJ1-2, with no clear D. CDR1 is SGDLS, CDR2 YYNGEE, per germline. The V end was cut by 0 bases, the J end by 2 bases, with 5 bases between. The CDR3 covers 13 residues. Written as DNA, the CDR3 is TGTGCCAGCAGCGTAGAGTCGAACTATGGCTACACCTTC. It encodes CASSVESNYGYTF. The full variable domain, rest sourced from reference TRBV9 and TRBJ1-2, is DSGVTQTPKHLITATGQRVTLRCSPRSGDLSVYWYQQSLDQGLQFLIQYYNGEERAKGNILERFSAQQFPDLHSELNLSSLELGDSALYFCASSVESNYGYTFGSGTRLTVV.

The gene calls are TRBV6-6 and TRBJ1-5; possibly TRBD1 for D (5 bases). This CDR3 contains 16 residues. The germline V gene has CDR1 MNHNY and CDR2 SVGAGI (reference sequence). V was trimmed by 2 bases and J by 0 bases, leaving 11 bases between them. CDR3 coding DNA: TGTGCCAGCAGTTACCCGGACACATATAGCAATCAGCCCCAGCATTTT. This codes for CASSYPDTYSNQPQHF.

The V gene is TRBV7-2, the J gene TRBJ1-5; a possible D gene is TRBD1 (5 bases). V lost 1 base to trimming and J lost 5 bases, with 15 bases between them. The CDR3 covers 16 residues. Germline-derived CDR1 and CDR2 are SGHTA and FQGNSA. The CDR3 DNA follows: TGTGCCAGCAGCTTAGGTTCAGCAGGGATGTATCAGCCCCAGCATTTT. Encoded protein: CASSLGSAGMYQPQHF.

The V and J genes are TRBV29-1 and TRBJ2-1, with D possibly being TRBD1 (6 bases). The CDR3 length is 16 residues. The germline CDR1 and CDR2 sequences are SQVTM and ANQGSEA. Trimming pared 1 base from V and 1 base from J, leaving 14 bases between. CDR3: CSVEGQGYGSYNEQFF. In DNA, the CDR3 is TGCAGCGTTGAAGGCCAGGGGTATGGGTCCTACAATGAGCAGTTCTTC.

The V call is TRBV18, the J call TRBJ1-2, with 8 bases that match TRBD1. V gave up 3 bases and J gave up 2 bases; unmatched junction bases: 17. Germline V gene sequence: CDR1 KGHSH, CDR2 LQKENI. CDR3 length: 19 residues. The CDR3, as DNA: TGTGCCAGCTCACCCCAACGATTAAGGACAGGGAACTCCAACTATGGCTACACCTTC. Its translation: CASSPQRLRTGNSNYGYTF.